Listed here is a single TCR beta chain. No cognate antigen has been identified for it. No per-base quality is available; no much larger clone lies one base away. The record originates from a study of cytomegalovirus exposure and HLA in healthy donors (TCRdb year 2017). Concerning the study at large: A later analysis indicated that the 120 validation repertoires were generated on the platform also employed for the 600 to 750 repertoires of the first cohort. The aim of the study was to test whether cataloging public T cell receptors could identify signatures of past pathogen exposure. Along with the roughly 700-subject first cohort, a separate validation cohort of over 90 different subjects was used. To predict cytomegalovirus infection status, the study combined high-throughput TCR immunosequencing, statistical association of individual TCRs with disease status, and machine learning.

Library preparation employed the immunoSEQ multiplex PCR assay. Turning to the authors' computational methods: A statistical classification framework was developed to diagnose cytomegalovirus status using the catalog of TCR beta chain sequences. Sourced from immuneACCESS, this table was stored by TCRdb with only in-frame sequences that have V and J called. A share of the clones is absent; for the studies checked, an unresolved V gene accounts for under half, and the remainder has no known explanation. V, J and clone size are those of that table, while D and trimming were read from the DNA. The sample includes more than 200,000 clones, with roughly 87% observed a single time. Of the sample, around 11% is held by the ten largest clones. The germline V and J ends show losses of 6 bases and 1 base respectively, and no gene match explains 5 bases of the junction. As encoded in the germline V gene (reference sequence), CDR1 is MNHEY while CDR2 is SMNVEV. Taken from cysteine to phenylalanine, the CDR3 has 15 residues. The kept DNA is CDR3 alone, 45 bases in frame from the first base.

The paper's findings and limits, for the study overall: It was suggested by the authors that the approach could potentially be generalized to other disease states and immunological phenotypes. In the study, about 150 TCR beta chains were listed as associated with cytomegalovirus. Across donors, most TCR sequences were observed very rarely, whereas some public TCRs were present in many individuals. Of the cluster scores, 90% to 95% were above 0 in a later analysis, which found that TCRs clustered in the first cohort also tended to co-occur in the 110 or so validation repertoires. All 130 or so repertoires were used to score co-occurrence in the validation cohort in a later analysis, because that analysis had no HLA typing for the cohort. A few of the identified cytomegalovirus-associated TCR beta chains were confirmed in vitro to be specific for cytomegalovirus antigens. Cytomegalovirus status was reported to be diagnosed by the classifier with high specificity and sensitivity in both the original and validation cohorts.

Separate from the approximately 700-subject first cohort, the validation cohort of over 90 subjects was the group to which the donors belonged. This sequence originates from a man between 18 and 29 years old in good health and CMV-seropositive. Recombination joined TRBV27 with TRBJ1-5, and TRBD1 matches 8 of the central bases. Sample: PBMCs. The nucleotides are TGTGCCAGCAGCCGACAGGGGTTGAGCAATCAGCCCCAGCATTTT. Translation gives CASSRQGLSNQPQHF.